This T cell receptor beta chain was identified during a study of identical twins. TCRdb re-called the 5' RACE reads with MiXCR, one entry per CDR3 protein. The sample contains 210,000 or so distinct CDR3 sequences, about a sixth of which appear only once. This CDR3 has 16 residues. V lost 4 bases to trimming and J lost 0 bases, with 15 bases between them. Germline V gene data show CDR1 as SGHRS and CDR2 as YFSETQ. The same specimen was also included in a second study, on T cells expressing NK-cell markers.

The clonotype originates from a young woman in good health. Sequences were obtained from CD8+ T cells sorted from blood. The chain links TRBV5-1 to TRBJ2-3; D is undetermined. The CDR3 protein is CASSAPAELSTDTQYF. CDR3 sequence (DNA): TGCGCCAGCAGCGCCCCCGCGGAGCTCAGCACAGATACGCAGTATTTT.